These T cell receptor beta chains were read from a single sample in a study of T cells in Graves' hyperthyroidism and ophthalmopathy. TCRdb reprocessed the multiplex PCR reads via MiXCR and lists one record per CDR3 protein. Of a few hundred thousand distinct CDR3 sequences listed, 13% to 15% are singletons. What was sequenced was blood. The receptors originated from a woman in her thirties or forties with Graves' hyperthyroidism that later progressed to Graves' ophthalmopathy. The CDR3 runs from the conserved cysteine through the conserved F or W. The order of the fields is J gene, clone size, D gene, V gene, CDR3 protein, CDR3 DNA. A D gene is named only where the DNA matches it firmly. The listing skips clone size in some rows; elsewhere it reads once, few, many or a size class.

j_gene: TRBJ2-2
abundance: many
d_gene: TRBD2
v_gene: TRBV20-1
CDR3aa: CSAIDPSGTNTGELFF
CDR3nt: TGCAGTGCCATTGATCCTAGCGGTACTAACACCGGGGAGCTGTTTTTT

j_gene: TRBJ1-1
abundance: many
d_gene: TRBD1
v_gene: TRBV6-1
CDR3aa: CASIPGYGDRLNEAFF
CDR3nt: TGTGCCAGCATCCCTGGATATGGGGACAGGCTAAATGAAGCTTTCTTT

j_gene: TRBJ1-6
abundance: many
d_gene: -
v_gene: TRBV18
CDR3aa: CASSLSGADSPLHF
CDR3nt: TGTGCCAGCTCACTATCAGGGGCGGATTCACCCCTCCACTTT

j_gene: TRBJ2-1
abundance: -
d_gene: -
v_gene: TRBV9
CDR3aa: CASSPWDGTIRDEQFF
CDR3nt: TGTGCCAGCAGCCCTTGGGACGGAACTATTAGGGATGAGCAGTTCTTC

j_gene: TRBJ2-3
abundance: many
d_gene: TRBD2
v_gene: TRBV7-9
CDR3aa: CASSFPTSGGWRADTQYF
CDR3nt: TGTGCCAGCAGCTTCCCGACTAGCGGGGGTTGGCGGGCAGATACGCAGTATTTT

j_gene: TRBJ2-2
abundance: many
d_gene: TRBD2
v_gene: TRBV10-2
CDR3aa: CASSETSGRDTGELFF
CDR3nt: TGCGCCAGCAGTGAGACTAGCGGGAGGGACACCGGGGAGCTGTTTTTT

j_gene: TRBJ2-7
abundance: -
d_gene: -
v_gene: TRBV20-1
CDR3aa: CSASPGHEQYF
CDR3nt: TGCAGTGCTAGCCCAGGGCACGAGCAGTACTTC

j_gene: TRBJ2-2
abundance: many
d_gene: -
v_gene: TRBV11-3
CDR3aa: CASSLDGETGELFF
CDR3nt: TGTGCCAGCAGCTTAGACGGAGAAACCGGGGAGCTGTTTTTT

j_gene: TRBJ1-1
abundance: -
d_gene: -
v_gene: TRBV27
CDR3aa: CASGRHSAEAFF
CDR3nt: TGTGCCAGCGGTAGACACTCCGCTGAAGCTTTCTTT

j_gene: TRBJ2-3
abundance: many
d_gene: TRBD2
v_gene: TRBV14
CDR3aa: CASSPPGLAGISDTQYF
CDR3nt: TGTGCCAGCAGCCCGCCCGGACTAGCGGGAATTTCAGATACGCAGTATTTT

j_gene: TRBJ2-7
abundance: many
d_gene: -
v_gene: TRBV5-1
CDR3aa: CASSLEGHNINYEQYF
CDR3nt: TGCGCCAGCAGCTTGGAAGGACACAACATAAACTACGAGCAGTACTTC